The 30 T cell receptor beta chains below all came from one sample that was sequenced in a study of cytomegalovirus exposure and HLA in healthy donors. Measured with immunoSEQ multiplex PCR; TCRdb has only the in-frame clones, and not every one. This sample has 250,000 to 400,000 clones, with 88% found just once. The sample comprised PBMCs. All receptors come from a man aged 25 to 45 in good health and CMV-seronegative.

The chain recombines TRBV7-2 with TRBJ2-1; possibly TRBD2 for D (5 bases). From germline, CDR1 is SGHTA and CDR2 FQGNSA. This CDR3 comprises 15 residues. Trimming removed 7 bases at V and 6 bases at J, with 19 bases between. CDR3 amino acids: CASTSGSSEGNEQFF. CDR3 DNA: TGTGCCAGCACCTCGGGGTCCTCCGAGGGCAATGAGCAGTTCTTC.

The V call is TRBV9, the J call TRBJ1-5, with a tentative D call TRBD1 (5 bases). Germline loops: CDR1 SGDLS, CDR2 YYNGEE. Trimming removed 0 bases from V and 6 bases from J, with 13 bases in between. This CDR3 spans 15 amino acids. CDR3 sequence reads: CASSVDSGKGQPQHF. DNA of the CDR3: TGTGCCAGCAGCGTAGATTCAGGGAAGGGTCAGCCCCAGCATTTT.

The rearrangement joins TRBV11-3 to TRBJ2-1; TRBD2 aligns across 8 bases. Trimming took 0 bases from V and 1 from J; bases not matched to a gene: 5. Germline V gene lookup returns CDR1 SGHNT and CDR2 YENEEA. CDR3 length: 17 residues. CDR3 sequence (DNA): TGTGCCAGCAGCTTAGACGGGGGGGCCAGTTCCTACAATGAGCAGTTCTTC. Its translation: CASSLDGGASSYNEQFF.

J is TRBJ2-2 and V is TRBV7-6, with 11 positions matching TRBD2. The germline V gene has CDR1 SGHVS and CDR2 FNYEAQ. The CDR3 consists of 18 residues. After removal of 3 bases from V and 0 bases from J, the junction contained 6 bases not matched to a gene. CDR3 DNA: TGTGCCAGCAGCTTCCGACTAGCGGGGAGAGCGAACACCGGGGAGCTGTTTTTT. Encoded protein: CASSFRLAGRANTGELFF.

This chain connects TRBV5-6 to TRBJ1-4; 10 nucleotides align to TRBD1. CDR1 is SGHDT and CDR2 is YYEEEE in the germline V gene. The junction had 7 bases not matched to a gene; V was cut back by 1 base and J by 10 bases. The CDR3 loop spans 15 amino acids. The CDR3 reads CASSLMGQGTAKLFF. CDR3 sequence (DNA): TGTGCCAGCAGCTTGATGGGACAGGGGACGGCAAAACTGTTTTTT. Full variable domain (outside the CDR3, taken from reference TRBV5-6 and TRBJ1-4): DAGVTQSPTHLIKTRGQQVTLRCSPKSGHDTVSWYQQALGQGPQFIFQYYEEEERQRGNFPDRFSGHQFPNYSSELNVNALLLGDSALYLCASSLMGQGTAKLFFGSGTQLSVL.

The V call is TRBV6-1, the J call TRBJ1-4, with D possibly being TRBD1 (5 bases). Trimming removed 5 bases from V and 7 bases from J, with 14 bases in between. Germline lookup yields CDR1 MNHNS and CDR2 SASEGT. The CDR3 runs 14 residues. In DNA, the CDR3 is TGTGCCAGCAGTTTTCCCGGGGGGAGTGAAAAACTGTTTTTT. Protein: CASSFPGGSEKLFF.

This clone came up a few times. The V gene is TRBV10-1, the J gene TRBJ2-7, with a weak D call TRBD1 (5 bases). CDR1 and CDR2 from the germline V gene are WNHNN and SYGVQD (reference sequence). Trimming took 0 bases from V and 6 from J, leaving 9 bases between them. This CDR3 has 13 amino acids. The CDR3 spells CASSESPGSEQYF. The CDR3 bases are TGCGCCAGCAGTGAGTCACCAGGGTCCGAGCAGTACTTC.

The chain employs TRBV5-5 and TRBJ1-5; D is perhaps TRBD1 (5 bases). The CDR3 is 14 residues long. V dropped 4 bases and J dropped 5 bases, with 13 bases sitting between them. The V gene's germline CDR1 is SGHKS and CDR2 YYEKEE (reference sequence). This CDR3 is CASSQGTEYQPQHF. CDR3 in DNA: TGTGCCAGCAGCCAAGGGACTGAATATCAGCCCCAGCATTTT.

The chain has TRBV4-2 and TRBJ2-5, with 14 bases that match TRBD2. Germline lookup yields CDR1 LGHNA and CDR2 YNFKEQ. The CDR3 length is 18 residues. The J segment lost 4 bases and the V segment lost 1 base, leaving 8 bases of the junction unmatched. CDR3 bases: TGTGCCAGCAGCCAAGTGTCCGGGACTAGCGGGGGCGGAGAGACCCAGTACTTC. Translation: CASSQVSGTSGGGETQYF.

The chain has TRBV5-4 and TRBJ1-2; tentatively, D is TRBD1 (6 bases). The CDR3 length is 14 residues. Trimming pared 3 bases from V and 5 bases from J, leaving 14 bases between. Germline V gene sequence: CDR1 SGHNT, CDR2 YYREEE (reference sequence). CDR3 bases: TGTGCCAGCAGCTCCCGGACAGTTCTTTATGGCTACACCTTC. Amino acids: CASSSRTVLYGYTF.

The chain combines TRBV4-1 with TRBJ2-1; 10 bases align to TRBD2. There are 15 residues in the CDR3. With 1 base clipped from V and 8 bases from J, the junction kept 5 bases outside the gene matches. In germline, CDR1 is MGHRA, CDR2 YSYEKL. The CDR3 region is CASSQVSGGAYEQFF. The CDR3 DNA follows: TGCGCCAGCAGCCAAGTGAGCGGGGGGGCCTATGAGCAGTTCTTC.

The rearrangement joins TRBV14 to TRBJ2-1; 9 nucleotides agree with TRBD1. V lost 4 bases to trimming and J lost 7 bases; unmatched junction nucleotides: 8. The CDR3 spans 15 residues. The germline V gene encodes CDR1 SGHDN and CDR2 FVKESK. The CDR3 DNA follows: TGTGCCAGCAGCCCAAACAGGGGGCGAGGTAATGAGCAGTTCTTC. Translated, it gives CASSPNRGRGNEQFF.

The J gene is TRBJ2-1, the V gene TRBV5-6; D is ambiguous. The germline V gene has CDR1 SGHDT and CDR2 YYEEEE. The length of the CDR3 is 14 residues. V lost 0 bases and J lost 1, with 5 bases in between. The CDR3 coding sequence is TGTGCCAGCAGCTTGGAGAGGTCCTACAATGAGCAGTTCTTC. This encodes CASSLERSYNEQFF.

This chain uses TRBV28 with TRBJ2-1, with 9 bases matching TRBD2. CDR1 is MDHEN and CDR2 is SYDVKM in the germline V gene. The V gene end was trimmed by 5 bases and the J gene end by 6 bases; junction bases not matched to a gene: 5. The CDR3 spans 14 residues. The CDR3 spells CASSVRGGRNEQFF. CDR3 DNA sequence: TGTGCCAGCAGTGTGCGGGGGGGCCGCAATGAGCAGTTCTTC.

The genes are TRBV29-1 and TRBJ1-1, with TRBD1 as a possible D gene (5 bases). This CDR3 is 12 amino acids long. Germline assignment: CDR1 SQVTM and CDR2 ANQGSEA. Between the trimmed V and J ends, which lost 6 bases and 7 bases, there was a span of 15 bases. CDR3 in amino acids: CSVKDKGLEAFF. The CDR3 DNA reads TGCAGCGTGAAGGACAAGGGGCTTGAAGCTTTCTTT. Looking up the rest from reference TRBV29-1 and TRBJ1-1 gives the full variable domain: SAVISQKPSRDICQRGTSLTIQCQVDSQVTMMFWYRQQPGQSLTLIATANQGSEATYESGFVIDKFPISRPNLTFSTLTVSNMSPEDSSIYLCSVKDKGLEAFFGQGTRLTVV.

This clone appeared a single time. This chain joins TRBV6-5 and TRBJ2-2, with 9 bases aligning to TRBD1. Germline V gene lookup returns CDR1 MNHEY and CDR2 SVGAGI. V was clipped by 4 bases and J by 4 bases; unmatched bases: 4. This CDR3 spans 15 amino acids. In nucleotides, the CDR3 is TGTGCCAGCAGTTGGGGGACAGGGCCCACCGGGGAGCTGTTTTTT. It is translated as CASSWGTGPTGELFF.

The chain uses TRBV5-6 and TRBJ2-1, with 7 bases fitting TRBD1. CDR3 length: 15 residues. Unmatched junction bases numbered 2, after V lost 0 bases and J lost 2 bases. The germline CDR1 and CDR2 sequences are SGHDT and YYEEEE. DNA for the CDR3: TGTGCCAGCAGCTTGGTTCAGGGGGCCTACAATGAGCAGTTCTTC. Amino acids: CASSLVQGAYNEQFF.

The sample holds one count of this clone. CDR3 in amino acids: CASRTRNNEQFF. CDR3 sequence (DNA): TGTGCCAGCAGAACTAGAAACAATGAGCAGTTCTTC. This chain connects TRBV2 to TRBJ2-1; weak D call: TRBD2 (5 bases). The CDR3 covers 12 residues. Germline lookup yields CDR1 SNHLY and CDR2 FYNNEI. Trimming took off 6 bases at V and 5 bases at J, with 8 bases between the two ends. Looking up the rest from reference TRBV2 and TRBJ2-1 gives the full variable domain: EPEVTQTPSHQVTQMGQEVILRCVPISNHLYFYWYRQILGQKVEFLVSFYNNEISEKSEIFDDQFSVERPDGSNFTLKIRSTKLEDSAMYFCASRTRNNEQFFGPGTRLTVL.

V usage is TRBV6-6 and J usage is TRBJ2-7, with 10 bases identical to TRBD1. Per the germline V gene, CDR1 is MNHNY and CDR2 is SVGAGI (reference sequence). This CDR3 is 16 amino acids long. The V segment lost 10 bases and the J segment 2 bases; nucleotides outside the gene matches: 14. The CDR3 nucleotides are TGTGCCACGGGGACAGGGGCTGGAAATACGGCCTACGAGCAGTACTTC. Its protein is CATGTGAGNTAYEQYF.

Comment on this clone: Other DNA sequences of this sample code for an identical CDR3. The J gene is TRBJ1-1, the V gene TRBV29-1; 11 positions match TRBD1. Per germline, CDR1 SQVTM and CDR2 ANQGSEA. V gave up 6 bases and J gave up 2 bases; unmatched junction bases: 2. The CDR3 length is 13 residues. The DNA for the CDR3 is TGCAGCGTGGGGACAGGGGGAAACACTGAAGCTTTCTTT. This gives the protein CSVGTGGNTEAFF.

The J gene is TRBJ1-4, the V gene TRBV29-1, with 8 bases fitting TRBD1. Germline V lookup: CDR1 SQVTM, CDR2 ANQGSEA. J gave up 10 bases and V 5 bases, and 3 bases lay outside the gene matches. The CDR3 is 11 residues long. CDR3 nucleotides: TGCAGCGTTCCTGACAGGGGAAAACTGTTTTTT. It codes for CSVPDRGKLFF.

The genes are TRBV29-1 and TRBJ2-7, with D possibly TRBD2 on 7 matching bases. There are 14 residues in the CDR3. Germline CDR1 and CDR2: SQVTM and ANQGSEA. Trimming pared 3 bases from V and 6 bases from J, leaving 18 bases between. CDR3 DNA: TGCAGCGTTGAGGTTCGGGGGGCTGGGGTCGAGCAGTACTTC. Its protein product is CSVEVRGAGVEQYF.

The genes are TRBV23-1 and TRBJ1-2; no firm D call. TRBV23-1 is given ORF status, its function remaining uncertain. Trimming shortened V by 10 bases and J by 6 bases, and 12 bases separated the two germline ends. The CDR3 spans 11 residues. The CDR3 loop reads CATILRDGYTF. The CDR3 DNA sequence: TGCGCCACCATATTAAGAGATGGCTACACCTTC.

In nucleotides, the CDR3 is TGCGCCAGCAGCCAAGCCCTGACAGGGGCGAACACAGATACGCAGTATTTT. Amino acid sequence: CASSQALTGANTDTQYF. The chain recombines TRBV4-1 with TRBJ2-3; 8 bases are a match to TRBD1. Germline V gene lookup returns CDR1 MGHRA and CDR2 YSYEKL. The CDR3 consists of 17 residues. Trimming cost V 1 base and J 2 bases; bases outside gene matches: 8.

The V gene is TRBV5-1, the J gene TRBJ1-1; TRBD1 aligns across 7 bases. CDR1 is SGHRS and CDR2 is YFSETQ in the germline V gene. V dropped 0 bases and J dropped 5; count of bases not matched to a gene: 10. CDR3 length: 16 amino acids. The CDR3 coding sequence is TGCGCCAGCAGCTTGGTGGAGGGGGCTAGGAGGACTGAAGCTTTCTTT. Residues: CASSLVEGARRTEAFF.

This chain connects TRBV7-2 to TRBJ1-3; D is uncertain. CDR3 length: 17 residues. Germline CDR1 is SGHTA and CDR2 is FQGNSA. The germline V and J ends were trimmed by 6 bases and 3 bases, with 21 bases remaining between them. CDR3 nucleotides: TGTGCCAGCAGTAGCCGGATGCAACGCCAATATGGAAACACCATATATTTT. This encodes CASSSRMQRQYGNTIYF.

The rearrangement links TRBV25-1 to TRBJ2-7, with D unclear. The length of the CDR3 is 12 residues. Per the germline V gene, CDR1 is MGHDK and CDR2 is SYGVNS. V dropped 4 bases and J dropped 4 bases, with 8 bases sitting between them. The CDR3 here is CASSASLYEQYF. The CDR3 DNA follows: TGTGCCAGCAGTGCCTCACTTTACGAGCAGTACTTC.

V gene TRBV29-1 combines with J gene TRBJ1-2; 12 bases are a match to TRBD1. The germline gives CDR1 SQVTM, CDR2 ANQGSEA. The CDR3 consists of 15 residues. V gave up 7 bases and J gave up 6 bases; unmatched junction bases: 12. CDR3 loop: CSARDRGRIGDGYTF. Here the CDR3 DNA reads TGCAGCGCCAGGGACAGGGGGCGCATTGGGGATGGCTACACCTTC.

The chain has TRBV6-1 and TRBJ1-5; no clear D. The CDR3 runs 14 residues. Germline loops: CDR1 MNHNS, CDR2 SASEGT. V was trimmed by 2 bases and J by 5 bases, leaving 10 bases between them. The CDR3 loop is CASSESRQHQPQHF. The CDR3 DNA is TGTGCCAGCAGTGAATCCAGGCAACATCAGCCCCAGCATTTT.

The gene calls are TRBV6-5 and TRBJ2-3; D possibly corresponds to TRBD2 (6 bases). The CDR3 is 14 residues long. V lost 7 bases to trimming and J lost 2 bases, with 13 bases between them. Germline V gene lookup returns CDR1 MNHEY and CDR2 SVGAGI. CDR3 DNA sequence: TGTGCCAGCAATCCTGCGGGGTCCACAGATACGCAGTATTTT. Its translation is CASNPAGSTDTQYF.